This T cell receptor beta chain was documented in a study of response to subunit inactivated influenza vaccine. This clonotype has just a few counts. Trimming took off 4 bases at V and 4 bases at J, with 16 bases between the two ends. This CDR3 has 15 amino acids. Germline assignment: CDR1 SGHAT and CDR2 FQNNGV. MiXCR, run by TCRdb on the RT-PCR reads, gives a single entry per CDR3 protein. The sample has about 520,000 distinct CDR3 sequences; roughly 7.6% are singletons. This receptor was obtained from a man between 50 and 70 years old who received an inactivated influenza vaccine. The V and J genes are TRBV11-2 and TRBJ1-2, with D possibly being TRBD1 (5 bases). Sequences were derived from PBMCs from blood, sampled less than 25 months after vaccination. The CDR3 sequence: CASSWGNGGGYGYTF. CDR3 nucleotides: TGTGCCAGCAGCTGGGGGAATGGGGGGGGCTATGGCTACACCTTC.